These 27 T cell receptor beta chains share one sample of origin, sequenced in a study of chemoradiotherapy in HPV16-positive cancers. Only in-frame clones appear in the TCRdb table, and some are missing; sequencing was by immunoSEQ multiplex PCR. The sample consists of some 2,000 clones, more than 75% of them appearing once. The sample in question was tumor tissue, obtained from a patient who underwent chemoradiotherapy. These receptors all stem from a human donor with HPV-associated anogenital cancer.

The V and J genes are TRBV5-1 and TRBJ1-4; D is unresolved. The V gene's germline CDR1 is SGHRS and CDR2 YFSETQ. The germline V and J ends were trimmed by 0 bases and 5 bases, with 8 bases remaining between them. The length of the CDR3 is 14 residues. The CDR3, as DNA: TGCGCCAGCAGCTTGGTCGGGAGGAATGAAAAACTGTTTTTT. Translating gives CASSLVGRNEKLFF.

The rearrangement uses TRBV7-2 and TRBJ2-7, with a weak D call TRBD1 (5 bases). The CDR3 covers 12 residues. V lost 0 bases and J lost 6, with 6 bases in between. From germline, CDR1 is SGHTA and CDR2 FQGNSA. The CDR3 here is CASSLAGREQYF. The CDR3 nucleotides read TGTGCCAGCAGCTTAGCGGGGCGCGAGCAGTACTTC. Complete variable domain (other parts from reference TRBV7-2 and TRBJ2-7): GAGVSQSPSNKVTEKGKDVELRCDPISGHTALYWYRQSLGQGLEFLIYFQGNSAPDKSGLPSDRFSAERTGGSVSTLTIQRTQQEDSAVYLCASSLAGREQYFGPGTRLTVT.

The chain uses TRBV15 and TRBJ2-5; D is uncertain. The ends were cut back, 0 bases at V and 1 base at J, with 12 bases in the middle. This CDR3 is built from 16 residues. Germline lookup yields CDR1 LNHNV and CDR2 YYDKDF (reference sequence). The CDR3 loop reads CATSREFGSLQETQYF. Here the CDR3 DNA reads TGTGCCACCAGCAGAGAATTTGGTTCACTCCAAGAGACCCAGTACTTC.

In regard to this clone: The same CDR3 is also encoded by other DNA sequences in this sample. This sequence joins TRBV6-1 and TRBJ1-5; perhaps TRBD1 as D (5 bases). Trimming cost V 6 bases and J 1 base, with 10 bases left between them. CDR1 and CDR2 from the germline V gene are MNHNS and SASEGT. This CDR3 has 14 residues. CDR3 amino acids: CASRGEQSNQPQHF. The CDR3 DNA is TGTGCCAGCAGAGGGGAACAGAGCAATCAGCCCCAGCATTTT.

The chain recombines TRBV25-1 with TRBJ2-3, with a weak D call TRBD1 (6 bases). The CDR3 spans 16 residues. In germline, CDR1 is MGHDK, CDR2 SYGVNS. V dropped 6 bases and J dropped 2 bases, with 18 bases sitting between them. The CDR3 spells CASSPRGLDFTDTQYF. The CDR3 DNA sequence: TGTGCCAGCAGCCCAAGGGGGTTGGATTTCACAGATACGCAGTATTTT.

V and J are TRBV2 and TRBJ2-7; 10 positions match TRBD2. V was pared by 7 bases and J by 5 bases, with 8 bases of the junction left unmatched. The CDR3 covers 14 residues. The germline V gene has CDR1 SNHLY and CDR2 FYNNEI. The CDR3 coding sequence is TGTGCCAGCAAAGGACTAGCGGCTACCAACGAGCAGTACTTC. Protein: CASKGLAATNEQYF.

The chain links TRBV14 to TRBJ2-1; D remains unclear. The ends were cut back, 0 bases at V and 0 bases at J, with 9 bases in the middle. CDR1 is SGHDN, CDR2 FVKESK, per germline. The CDR3 totals 16 residues. Here the CDR3 DNA reads TGTGCCAGCAGCCAAGATCGAGGTAGCTCCTACAATGAGCAGTTCTTC. The encoded protein is CASSQDRGSSYNEQFF.

The CDR3 DNA sequence: TGTGCCAGCAGCTTACCGGGGGAGGGAGACACAGATACGCAGTATTTT. Translating gives CASSLPGEGDTDTQYF. V and J are TRBV5-6 and TRBJ2-3; 7 bases are a match to TRBD2. Germline V gives CDR1 SGHDT, CDR2 YYEEEE. CDR3 length equals 16 residues. V gave up 2 bases and J gave up 2 bases; unmatched junction bases: 8.

The chain uses TRBV2 and TRBJ1-3, with a possible D match to TRBD1 (6 bases). CDR3 length: 16 amino acids. Between the trimmed V and J ends, which lost 3 bases and 0 bases, there was a span of 12 bases. Per germline, CDR1 SNHLY and CDR2 FYNNEI. The CDR3 sequence is CASSDWGASSGNTIYF. The DNA for the CDR3 is TGTGCCAGCAGTGACTGGGGGGCAAGCTCTGGAAACACCATATATTTT. The whole variable domain, remainder taken from reference TRBV2 and TRBJ1-3, is EPEVTQTPSHQVTQMGQEVILRCVPISNHLYFYWYRQILGQKVEFLVSFYNNEISEKSEIFDDQFSVERPDGSNFTLKIRSTKLEDSAMYFCASSDWGASSGNTIYFGEGSWLTVV.

The CDR3 nucleotides read TGTGCCAGCAGCCGGTTTGGCAATGAGCAGTTCTTC. Protein: CASSRFGNEQFF. The V gene is TRBV27, the J gene TRBJ2-1; D is undetermined. The CDR3 extends over 12 amino acids. Germline V lookup: CDR1 MNHEY, CDR2 SMNVEV (reference sequence). The V end lost 6 bases, the J end lost 6 bases, and 9 bases lay between the germline ends.

This sequence joins TRBV6-1 and TRBJ2-1; 9 nucleotides line up with TRBD2. The germline V gene encodes CDR1 MNHNS and CDR2 SASEGT. V shed 1 base, J shed 6 bases, and the junction held 4 bases outside the gene matches. The CDR3 totals 15 residues. The CDR3 is CASSEEAGGSNEQFF. In nucleotides, the CDR3 is TGTGCCAGCAGTGAAGAAGCGGGGGGTTCCAATGAGCAGTTCTTC.

The CDR3 loop is CASSPSDAGSGYEQYF. The CDR3 nucleotides read TGTGCCAGCAGCCCCAGCGACGCAGGGTCCGGCTACGAGCAGTACTTC. The chain joins TRBV5-4 to TRBJ2-7; possible D gene TRBD1, 5 bases. This CDR3 spans 16 amino acids. Germline V lookup: CDR1 SGHNT, CDR2 YYREEE (reference sequence). V gave up 4 bases and J gave up 3 bases, with 20 bases separating them.

A word on this clone: The same CDR3 is also encoded by other DNA sequences in this sample. V and J are TRBV6-1 and TRBJ1-5; D unclear. The V and J ends lost 6 bases and 1 base respectively, with 10 bases between them. The CDR3 is 14 amino acids. Germline V lookup: CDR1 MNHNS, CDR2 SASEGT. This CDR3 reads CASRGEQSNQPQHF. CDR3 nucleotides: TGTGCCAGCAGGGGAGAACAGAGCAATCAGCCCCAGCATTTT.

V usage is TRBV21-1 and J usage is TRBJ2-7; the table's D call of TRBD1 was not tested on the DNA. TRBV21-1 is marked as a pseudogene. The CDR3 loop spans 13 amino acids. In DNA, the CDR3 is TGTGCCAGCAGGACAGGGGAGGAACACGAGCAGTACTTC. Protein product: CASRTGEEHEQYF.

This chain links TRBV27 with TRBJ1-4; D gene unclear. CDR1 is MNHEY, CDR2 SMNVEV, per germline (reference sequence). This CDR3 is built from 15 residues. V was clipped by 5 bases and J by 5 bases, with 15 bases between them. The chain's CDR3 is CASSQPGAPNEKLFF. CDR3 DNA sequence: TGTGCCAGCAGTCAGCCGGGAGCTCCCAATGAAAAACTGTTTTTT. Using reference TRBV27 and TRBJ1-4 for the parts outside the CDR3, the full variable domain is EAQVTQNPRYLITVTGKKLTVTCSQNMNHEYMSWYRQDPGLGLRQIYYSMNVEVTDKGDVPEGYKVSRKEKRNFPLILESPSPNQTSLYFCASSQPGAPNEKLFFGSGTQLSVL.

V gene TRBV2 combines with J gene TRBJ1-2, with D unresolved. Between the trimmed V and J ends, which lost 3 bases and 4 bases, there was a span of 9 bases. There are 13 residues in the CDR3. Germline CDR1 SNHLY, CDR2 FYNNEI. In DNA form, the CDR3 reads TGTGCCAGCAGTGATAAATCGGTCTATGGCTACACCTTC. Its translation: CASSDKSVYGYTF.

The V call is TRBV2, the J call TRBJ2-7; 9 bases match TRBD2. The CDR3 totals 16 residues. Trimming took 1 base from V and 3 from J; bases not matched to a gene: 7. Germline V gene lookup returns CDR1 SNHLY and CDR2 FYNNEI. The CDR3 DNA is TGTGCCAGCAGTGAAGTTGAAGTAGCGGGAGACTACGAGCAGTACTTC. Its translation: CASSEVEVAGDYEQYF.

This chain joins TRBV19 and TRBJ2-6; D perhaps matches TRBD2 (5 bases). Per the germline V gene, CDR1 is LNHDA and CDR2 is SQIVND (reference sequence). The CDR3 spans 15 residues. Trimming took 3 bases from V and 3 from J, leaving 9 bases between them. This CDR3 is CASSIMSGGANVLTF. The CDR3 DNA reads as TGTGCCAGTAGTATCATGAGCGGTGGGGCCAACGTCCTGACTTTC.

The chain joins TRBV4-2 to TRBJ2-7, with 8 bases lining up with TRBD2. This CDR3 is 16 amino acids long. V shed 0 bases and J 1 base; nucleotides not matched to a gene: 5. Germline-derived CDR1 and CDR2 are LGHNA and YNFKEQ. The DNA for the CDR3 is TGTGCCAGCAGCCAAGATGGGGCGGGAGGTTCCTACGAGCAGTACTTC. This encodes CASSQDGAGGSYEQYF.

V is TRBV10-3 and J is TRBJ1-2, with 7 nucleotides matching TRBD1. Germline CDR1 ENHRY, CDR2 SYGVKD. V lost 2 bases, J lost 2 bases, and 8 bases stayed unmatched. This CDR3 region has 16 residues. CDR3 amino acids: CAISEGSGTVNYGYTF. The CDR3 nucleotides are TGTGCCATCAGTGAGGGTTCCGGGACAGTCAACTATGGCTACACCTTC.

This clone was counted only a few times. The J gene is TRBJ2-5, the V gene TRBV6-5, with D hard to call. The CDR3 runs 14 residues. Germline V gives CDR1 MNHEY, CDR2 SVGAGI. V lost 5 bases and J 9 bases, leaving 19 bases between the germline ends. Here the CDR3 reads CASSESDPRMAQYF. The CDR3 DNA reads as TGTGCCAGCAGTGAGTCGGACCCCCGGATGGCCCAGTACTTC.

The rearrangement joins TRBV19 to TRBJ1-1, with D perhaps matching TRBD1 (6 bases). The ends were cut back, 6 bases at V and 1 base at J, with 12 bases in the middle. CDR3 length: 14 residues. Per the germline V gene, CDR1 is LNHDA and CDR2 is SQIVND (reference sequence). The CDR3 coding sequence is TGTGCCAGTAGGAAACAGGGTGGGAACACTGAAGCTTTCTTT. Translated, it gives CASRKQGGNTEAFF.

The chain recombines TRBV6-1 with TRBJ1-5; possible D gene TRBD1, 5 bases. The CDR3 has 13 residues. V was clipped by 0 bases and J by 9 bases, with 9 bases between them. The germline V gene has CDR1 MNHNS and CDR2 SASEGT. In nucleotides, the CDR3 is TGTGCCAGCAGTGAAGCAATGGGGCGGCCCCAGCATTTT. As protein: CASSEAMGRPQHF.

In the case of this clone: Mismatch with germline at one junction end may stem from a read error. V usage is TRBV19 and J usage is TRBJ2-1; 9 bases are shared with TRBD2. This CDR3 contains 15 residues. Germline V CDR1 and CDR2: LNHDA, SQIVND (reference sequence). DNA of the CDR3: TGTGCCAGTAGGATAGCGGGAGTGCCGAACAATGAGCAGTTCTTC. As protein: CASRIAGVPNNEQFF.

The V gene is TRBV18, the J gene TRBJ2-1; TRBD2 matches at 7 bases. The CDR3 totals 15 residues. V gave up 6 bases and J gave up 2 bases; unmatched junction bases: 7. Germline V gene data show CDR1 as KGHSH and CDR2 as LQKENI. The CDR3 reads CASSPGRVAYNEQFF. As DNA, the CDR3 is TGTGCCAGCTCTCCGGGGAGGGTCGCCTACAATGAGCAGTTCTTC. The variable domain in full, completed from reference TRBV18 and TRBJ2-1, reads NAGVMQNPRHLVRRRGQEARLRCSPMKGHSHVYWYRQLPEEGLKFMVYLQKENIIDESGMPKERFSAEFPKEGPSILRIQQVVRGDSAAYFCASSPGRVAYNEQFFGPGTRLTVL.

This clone turned up a few times. V usage is TRBV5-1 and J usage is TRBJ2-3, with 8 bases aligning to TRBD2. CDR3 size: 15 residues. V was clipped by 4 bases and J by 4 bases; unmatched bases: 8. Germline V gene lookup returns CDR1 SGHRS and CDR2 YFSETQ. The CDR3 loop is CASSPGTSTADTQYF. CDR3 DNA sequence: TGCGCCAGCAGCCCAGGGACTAGTACAGCAGATACGCAGTATTTT.

This chain connects TRBV11-2 to TRBJ2-7; perhaps TRBD1 as D (6 bases). Trimming took off 4 bases at V and 2 bases at J, with 18 bases between the two ends. The CDR3 extends over 16 amino acids. Per the germline V gene, CDR1 is SGHAT and CDR2 is FQNNGV. CDR3 DNA sequence: TGTGCCAGCAGCTCCCCACTCCCGGACAGCCCCTACGAGCAGTACTTC. The encoded protein is CASSSPLPDSPYEQYF.